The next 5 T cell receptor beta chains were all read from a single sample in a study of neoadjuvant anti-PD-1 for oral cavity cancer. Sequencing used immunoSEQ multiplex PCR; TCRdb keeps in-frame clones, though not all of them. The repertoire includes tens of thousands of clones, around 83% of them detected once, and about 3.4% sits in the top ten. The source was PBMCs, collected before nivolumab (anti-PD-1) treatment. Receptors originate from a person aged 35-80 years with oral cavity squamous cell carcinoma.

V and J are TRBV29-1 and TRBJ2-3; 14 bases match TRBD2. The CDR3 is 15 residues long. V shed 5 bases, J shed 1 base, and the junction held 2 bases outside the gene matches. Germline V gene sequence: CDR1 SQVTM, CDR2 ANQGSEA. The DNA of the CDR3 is TGCAGCGTTTCGGGACTAGCGGGAGGCACAGATACGCAGTATTTT. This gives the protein CSVSGLAGGTDTQYF.

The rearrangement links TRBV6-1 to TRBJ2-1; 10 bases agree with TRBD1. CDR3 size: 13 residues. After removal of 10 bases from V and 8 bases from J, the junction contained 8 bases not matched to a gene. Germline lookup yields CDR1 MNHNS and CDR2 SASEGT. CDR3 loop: CAIQTGGADEQFF. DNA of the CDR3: TGTGCCATCCAGACAGGGGGCGCGGATGAGCAGTTCTTC.

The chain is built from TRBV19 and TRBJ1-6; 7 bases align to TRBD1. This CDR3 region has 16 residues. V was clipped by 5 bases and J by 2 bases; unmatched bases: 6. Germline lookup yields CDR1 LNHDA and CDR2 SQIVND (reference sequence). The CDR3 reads CASSGGQTPYNSPLHF. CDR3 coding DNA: TGTGCCAGTAGTGGGGGACAGACACCCTATAATTCACCCCTCCACTTT.

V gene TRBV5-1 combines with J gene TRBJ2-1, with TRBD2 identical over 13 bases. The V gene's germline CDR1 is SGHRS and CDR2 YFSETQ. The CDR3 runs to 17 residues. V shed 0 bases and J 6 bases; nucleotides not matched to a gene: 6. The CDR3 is CASSLEGLAGVLNEQFF. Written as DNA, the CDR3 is TGCGCCAGCAGCTTGGAAGGACTAGCGGGAGTACTCAATGAGCAGTTCTTC.

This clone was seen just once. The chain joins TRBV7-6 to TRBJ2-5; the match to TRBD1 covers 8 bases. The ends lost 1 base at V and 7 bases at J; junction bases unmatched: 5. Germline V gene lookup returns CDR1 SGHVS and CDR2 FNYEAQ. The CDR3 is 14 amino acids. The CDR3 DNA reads TGTGCCAGCAGCTTAGACAGGGGGTTGGGGACCCAGTACTTC. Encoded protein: CASSLDRGLGTQYF.